This TCR beta chain was sequenced during a study of beta chain features in type 1 diabetes. Overall study findings and caveats: The study found that naive, central memory and Treg TCRB repertoires appeared more similar in patients than in healthy donors. PCR might preferentially amplify shorter templates, equally in patients and controls. Shortening that was moderate but significant affected the TCRB CDR3s of Type 1 diabetes patients in all four CD4+ subsets.

Points on this clone: The target antigen is unknown.

A CD45RO/CCR7/CD25/CD127/CD95/CD27 panel sorted naive, central memory, regulatory and stem cell-like memory CD4+ cells. What was sequenced were expressed TCRB transcripts, since all of the isolated RNA had been reverse transcribed. There were approximately 3.5 million reads on average in the naive, central memory and regulatory T cell samples. Here immunoSEQ multiplex PCR was the method, and the copy in TCRdb shows in-frame clones only, minus some. The data contain about 230,000 clones, 16% of them seen just once; the ten biggest clones take up 0.065% to 0.1%. The sequence was collected from a man in his thirties or forties with type 1 diabetes. Sequencing was performed on naive CD4+ T cells from blood.

CDR3 protein: CASSYRDLNEKLFF. The CDR3 coding sequence is TGCGCCAGCAGTTACAGGGATCTTAATGAAAAACTGTTTTTT. The genes are TRBV5-1 and TRBJ1-4; maybe TRBD1 (6 bases). V dropped 5 bases and J dropped 4 bases, with 12 bases sitting between them. The germline CDR1 and CDR2 sequences are SGHRS and YFSETQ. This CDR3 region has 14 residues. Supplemented by reference TRBV5-1 and TRBJ1-4, the full variable domain reads KAGVTQTPRYLIKTRGQQVTLSCSPISGHRSVSWYQQTPGQGLQFLFEYFSETQRNKGNFPGRFSGRQFSNSRSEMNVSTLELGDSALYLCASSYRDLNEKLFFGSGTQLSVL.